This passage covers 25 T cell receptor beta chains from one sample sequenced in a study of blood T cell repertoires in COVID-19. Here immunoSEQ multiplex PCR was the method, and the copy in TCRdb shows in-frame clones only, minus some. Of over 200,000 clones listed, 89% were seen once; the top ten hold 5.5% to 8%. Sequenced input: peripheral blood. Receptors were obtained from a man aged 55 to 69 who had recovered from COVID-19.

This clone appeared once. This rearrangement joins TRBV6-5 to TRBJ2-1; 11 bases fit TRBD2. The CDR3 loop spans 16 amino acids. Germline values: CDR1 MNHEY, CDR2 SVGAGI. V lost 2 bases to trimming and J lost 4 bases; unmatched junction nucleotides: 4. The DNA for the CDR3 is TGTGCCAGCAGTTACATGGGACTAGCGGCTTACAATGAGCAGTTCTTC. It yields the protein CASSYMGLAAYNEQFF.

The rearrangement joins TRBV5-4 to TRBJ2-2; tentatively, D is TRBD1 (5 bases). Trimming left V 2 bases short and J 1 base short, with 9 bases between. There are 15 residues in the CDR3. Germline V gives CDR1 SGHNT, CDR2 YYREEE (reference sequence). This CDR3 is CASSLPQGNTGELFF. CDR3 nucleotides: TGTGCCAGCAGCTTACCTCAGGGGAACACCGGGGAGCTGTTTTTT.

V gene TRBV7-2 combines with J gene TRBJ2-7; 13 bases fit TRBD2. Trimming cost V 5 bases and J 2 bases; bases outside gene matches: 6. The CDR3 is 16 amino acids. In germline, CDR1 is SGHTA, CDR2 FQGNSA. The chain's CDR3 is CASSTGTSGIPYEQYF. The DNA of the CDR3 is TGTGCCAGCAGCACAGGGACTAGCGGGATCCCCTACGAGCAGTACTTC.

CDR3 loop: CASSASGNYNEQFF. DNA of the CDR3: TGTGCCAGCAGTGCTAGCGGGAACTACAATGAGCAGTTCTTC. The rearrangement links TRBV9 to TRBJ2-1; 9 bases match TRBD2. This CDR3 spans 14 amino acids. Germline-derived CDR1 and CDR2 are SGDLS and YYNGEE. With V trimmed by 5 bases and J by 3 bases, 3 bases remained unmatched.

The sample holds one count of this clone. The gene calls are TRBV3-1 (or the pseudogene TRBV3-2) and TRBJ1-2; 9 nucleotides agree with TRBD1. The CDR3 has 16 residues. In germline, CDR1 is LGHDT, CDR2 YNNKEL (reference sequence). Losses at the gene ends were 1 base for V and 6 bases for J; bases not matched to a gene: 9. The CDR3 bases are TGTGCCAGCAGCCAAGCCGCAGGGACAGGGAGCGATGGCTACACCTTC. Translated: CASSQAAGTGSDGYTF.

This clone was observed a handful of times. V and J are TRBV30 and TRBJ2-3; the D is unclear. The ends were cut back, 2 bases at V and 0 bases at J, with 9 bases in the middle. The germline V gene has CDR1 GTSNPN and CDR2 SVGIG (reference sequence). The CDR3 contains 14 residues. CDR3 sequence reads: CAWSRSISTDTQYF. As DNA, the CDR3 is TGTGCCTGGAGTAGGAGCATTAGCACAGATACGCAGTATTTT.

This chain uses TRBV30 with TRBJ1-1; D is perhaps TRBD1 (6 bases). This CDR3 has 12 amino acids. Trimming pared 3 bases from V and 7 bases from J, leaving 12 bases between. Germline values: CDR1 GTSNPN, CDR2 SVGIG (reference sequence). CDR3 nucleotide sequence: TGTGCCTGGAGCCCTAGGGGGGGTGAAGCTTTCTTT. It is translated as CAWSPRGGEAFF.

The chain carries TRBV20-1 and TRBJ2-7; D gene unclear. The CDR3 extends over 10 amino acids. Germline loops: CDR1 DFQATT, CDR2 SNEGSKA (reference sequence). With 8 bases removed from V and 2 bases from J, the gap between germline ends came to 7 bases. The CDR3 here is CSTPPYEQYF. Written as DNA, the CDR3 is TGCAGTACTCCTCCCTACGAGCAGTACTTC.

V and J are TRBV9 and TRBJ1-1; D gene ambiguous. This CDR3 is built from 13 residues. In germline, CDR1 is SGDLS, CDR2 YYNGEE. V shed 3 bases and J shed 11 bases, with 17 bases lying between them. DNA of the CDR3: TGTGCCAGCAGCGCACACATCACGGAGAGGGCTTTCTTT. This codes for CASSAHITERAFF.

This clone was recorded only once. This rearrangement joins TRBV19 to TRBJ1-2, with 9 nucleotides matching TRBD1. The junction had 8 bases not matched to a gene; V was cut back by 10 bases and J by 2 bases. The CDR3 length is 14 residues. Germline V gene data show CDR1 as LNHDA and CDR2 as SQIVND (reference sequence). The CDR3 sequence: CAIRSTGGNYGYTF. CDR3 coding DNA: TGTGCCATCAGATCGACAGGGGGGAACTATGGCTACACCTTC.

V gene TRBV25-1 combines with J gene TRBJ2-7; TRBD1 matches at 9 bases. This CDR3 region has 14 residues. Germline CDR1 reads MGHDK; CDR2 reads SYGVNS. V lost 5 bases to trimming and J lost 2 bases; unmatched junction nucleotides: 4. DNA for the CDR3: TGTGCCAGCAGTAACAGGGGGCTTCCCTACGAGCAGTACTTC. This encodes CASSNRGLPYEQYF.

This chain connects TRBV9 to TRBJ2-3; 7 bases are a match to TRBD2. The ends lost 0 bases at V and 12 bases at J; junction bases unmatched: 4. This CDR3 spans 12 amino acids. Germline V lookup: CDR1 SGDLS, CDR2 YYNGEE. CDR3 bases: TGTGCCAGCAGCGTAGGTCCGGGAGGCCAGTATTTT. Protein: CASSVGPGGQYF.

The chain combines TRBV19 with TRBJ1-5, with D tentatively TRBD1 (6 bases). There are 13 residues in the CDR3. Trimming stripped 10 bases from V and 2 bases from J, with 12 bases between. Looked up from germline, CDR1 is LNHDA and CDR2 is SQIVND (reference sequence). CDR3 amino acids: CATRRTGNQPQHF. The CDR3 DNA sequence: TGTGCCACTCGACGGACAGGCAATCAGCCCCAGCATTTT.

This chain links TRBV19 with TRBJ2-2; TRBD1 matches at 11 bases. Germline lookup yields CDR1 LNHDA and CDR2 SQIVND (reference sequence). The CDR3 length is 14 residues. J gave up 6 bases and V 10 bases, and 7 bases lay outside the gene matches. This CDR3 is CATCGTGGAGELFF. The DNA of the CDR3 is TGTGCCACCTGCGGGACAGGGGGTGCCGGGGAGCTGTTTTTT.

The V call is TRBV7-2, the J call TRBJ2-1; TRBD2 aligns across 9 bases. V lost 4 bases, J lost 1 base, and 5 bases stayed unmatched. The CDR3 is 16 amino acids. CDR1 is SGHTA, CDR2 FQGNSA, per germline. The CDR3 sequence is CASSSRGGLSYNEQFF. CDR3 in DNA: TGTGCCAGCAGCTCGCGGGGGGGGCTGTCCTACAATGAGCAGTTCTTC.

The V and J genes are TRBV7-9 and TRBJ1-1; D ambiguous. This CDR3 has 14 residues. In germline, CDR1 is SEHNR, CDR2 FQNEAQ (reference sequence). Between the trimmed V and J ends, which lost 1 base and 7 bases, there was a span of 13 bases. The CDR3 region has the DNA TGTGCCAGCAGCTTAGGTGGAAACGGGGTTGAAGCTTTCTTT. The encoded protein is CASSLGGNGVEAFF.

This chain connects TRBV7-2 to TRBJ2-5, with 14 nucleotides matching TRBD2. Germline CDR1 SGHTA, CDR2 FQGNSA. The CDR3 consists of 16 residues. Germline trimming cut 5 bases from V and 5 bases from J; bases unmatched to any gene: 7. The CDR3 DNA reads as TGTGCCAGCAGCCAGGGACTAGCGGGAGCCCTGGAGACCCAGTACTTC. Its protein product is CASSQGLAGALETQYF.

The rearrangement joins TRBV4-3 to TRBJ2-4; D not resolved. The germline gives CDR1 LGHNA, CDR2 YSLEER. The CDR3 has 14 residues. V shed 6 bases and J shed 7 bases, with 16 bases lying between them. The CDR3 sequence is CASSIQYTDNIQYF. The CDR3 nucleotides are TGCGCCAGCAGTATACAGTATACAGACAACATTCAGTACTTC.

J is TRBJ1-1 and V is TRBV25-1; D may be TRBD1 (5 bases). The V gene lost 5 bases and the J gene lost 0 bases, with 16 bases spanning the gap. The CDR3 has 16 amino acids. Per germline, CDR1 MGHDK and CDR2 SYGVNS. The CDR3 coding sequence is TGTGCCAGCAGTTCCAGGAGTGACAGACTGAACACTGAAGCTTTCTTT. This encodes CASSSRSDRLNTEAFF.

The CDR3 loop reads CASSQYFHLAGNTGELFF. The CDR3 nucleotides are TGTGCCAGCAGCCAATACTTCCATCTAGCGGGAAACACCGGGGAGCTGTTTTTT. The genes are TRBV3-1 (or the pseudogene TRBV3-2) and TRBJ2-2; TRBD2 matches 9 bases. This CDR3 is 18 amino acids long. Germline values: CDR1 LGHDT, CDR2 YNNKEL (reference sequence). Trimming at V came to 2 bases and at J to 2 bases, leaving 9 bases not matched to a gene.

The chain links TRBV7-3 to TRBJ2-5; D possibly corresponds to TRBD2 (6 bases). Germline values: CDR1 SGHTA, CDR2 FQGTGA. The V gene lost 6 bases and the J gene lost 5 bases, with 13 bases spanning the gap. The length of the CDR3 is 13 residues. This chain's CDR3 is CASSLRRAETQYF. DNA for the CDR3: TGTGCCAGCAGTCTCAGGAGGGCGGAGACCCAGTACTTC.

This chain links TRBV5-6 with TRBJ2-7; D perhaps matches TRBD1 (6 bases). Germline-derived CDR1 and CDR2 are SGHDT and YYEEEE. V was pared by 5 bases and J by 4 bases, with 19 bases between. The CDR3 totals 15 residues. The CDR3 region has the DNA TGTGCCAGCAGTCAGGCCCTGCAAGGGGGTTACGAGCAGTACTTC. Translating it yields CASSQALQGGYEQYF.

The chain recombines TRBV11-3 with TRBJ2-7, with D possibly matching TRBD2 (6 bases). The CDR3 spans 14 residues. Germline CDR1 and CDR2: SGHNT and YENEEA. Trimming took off 5 bases at V and 0 bases at J, with 11 bases between the two ends. As DNA, the CDR3 is TGTGCCAGCAGCCGGGACTCGAGCTCCTACGAGCAGTACTTC. This encodes CASSRDSSSYEQYF.

The rearrangement uses TRBV21-1 and TRBJ2-2; no DNA check was done on the table's D call, TRBD1. TRBV21-1 is marked as a pseudogene. This CDR3 contains 15 residues. The CDR3 region has the DNA TGTGCCAGCAGCAAAGTTACAACGAACACCGGGGAGCTGTTTTTT. Residues: CASSKVTTNTGELFF.

In its sample, this clone was seen once. Here the CDR3 reads CASSYNRGWSTEAFF. The CDR3 bases are TGTGCCAGCAGTTACAACCGGGGTTGGAGTACTGAAGCTTTCTTT. V and J are TRBV6-5 and TRBJ1-1; D is undetermined. This CDR3 is built from 15 residues. CDR1 and CDR2 from the germline V gene are MNHEY and SVGAGI. V dropped 2 bases and J dropped 5 bases, with 15 bases sitting between them.